Listed below are T cell receptor beta chains from one sample, sequenced in a study of blood T cell repertoires in COVID-19. The table came from immunoSEQ multiplex PCR; TCRdb's copy has only in-frame clones and leaves some out. The sample has about 250,000 clones, less than 90% seen once. The sequencing sample was made of PBMCs or T cells enriched from blood (not recorded which). These receptors originate from a woman aged 45-60 years who had recovered from COVID-19. The CDR3 runs from the conserved cysteine through the conserved F or W.

TRBV28	TRBJ1-5	CASRPDRPLRNQPQHF
TRBV20-1	TRBJ1-2	CSASLQGHGYTF
TRBV28	TRBJ2-7	CASSFGGVFGREVSSYEQYF
TRBV7-2	TRBJ1-1	CASSLIGTDDYTEAFF
TRBV29-1	TRBJ2-1	CSVASITSGYNEQFF
TRBV7-3	TRBJ2-7	CASSLGLGYEQYF
TRBV5-4	TRBJ2-1	CASSSEAGVSNEQFF
TRBV18	TRBJ2-5	CASSPTRAGGKETQYF
TRBV5-8	TRBJ1-2	CASSYGQGRGYTF
TRBV27	TRBJ2-1	CASSLPDDEQFF
TRBV7-9	TRBJ1-2	CASSLGGMMAGGDYGYTF
TRBV6-5	TRBJ2-3	CASSPRRDPTDTQYF
TRBV7-9	TRBJ1-3	CASSFLESSGNTIYF
TRBV5-5	TRBJ1-4	CASSQDFATNEKLFF
TRBV6-5	TRBJ2-1	CASSGRAYNEQFF
TRBV11-1	TRBJ2-1	CASSPQGGRYNEQFF
TRBV7-2	TRBJ2-5	CASSFRGETQYF
TRBV6-5	TRBJ2-3	CASSYKSADTQYF
TRBV28	TRBJ2-3	CASSPRDSRTDTQYF
TRBV14	TRBJ2-5	CASSHPGGPGETQYF
TRBV19	TRBJ1-1	CASSPSDRSGTEAFF
TRBV19	TRBJ2-7	CASSIDRGLSYEQYF
TRBV19	TRBJ2-7	CASTQGGEQYF
TRBV5-1	TRBJ2-1	CASSLALTSSYNEQFF
TRBV7-3	TRBJ2-7	CASSGQGGTGAHEQYF
TRBV6-2/TRBV6-3	TRBJ2-1	CASSSSGIIRNEQFF
TRBV2	TRBJ1-5	CASRTADQPQHF
TRBV29-1	TRBJ2-3	CSVGGTGSLNTQYF
TRBV28	TRBJ1-3	CASRSGDHGNTIYF
TRBV27	TRBJ1-2	CASRPHGRGGYTF
TRBV7-9	TRBJ1-1	CASSLAQGTEAFF
TRBV5-1	TRBJ1-2	CASSVTGAYRGYTF
TRBV4-1	TRBJ2-3	CASSQRQGTDTQYF
TRBV19	TRBJ1-5	CASSSGGQGYQPQHF
TRBV5-1	TRBJ2-1	CASSLSRGTTYNEQFF
TRBV24-1	TRBJ2-1	CATSDQGSSSYNEQFF
TRBV2	TRBJ2-5	CARDGRGNEETQYF
TRBV7-2	TRBJ2-1	CASSLGLERTSDEQFF
TRBV6-5	TRBJ2-3	CASSYSRDTYTDTQYF
TRBV2	TRBJ2-3	CASSDFGGADTQYF
TRBV7-2	TRBJ2-7	CASSSRASGKYEQYF
TRBV20-1	TRBJ2-1	CSASRTGGSNEQFF
TRBV5-1	TRBJ2-3	CASTPGQLAGGGDTQYF
TRBV12-2	TRBJ1-2	CASRGRTAHYGYTF
TRBV19	TRBJ2-3	CASSSRAGWADTQYF
TRBV2	TRBJ2-5	CASRATGKAETQYF
TRBV10-1	TRBJ2-2	CASSDAPDTGELFF
TRBV6-2/TRBV6-3	TRBJ2-7	CASSYVLAGSSYEQYF
TRBV5-1	TRBJ2-5	CASTLGLAGIQETQYF
TRBV7-9	TRBJ2-1	CASSFTSGLQAAYNEQFF
TRBV7-2	TRBJ2-1	CASSVREGSIYEQFF
TRBV7-9	TRBJ1-2	CASSLARTAYGYTF